These T cell receptor beta chains were read from a single sample in a study of blood T cell repertoires in COVID-19. Assay used: immunoSEQ multiplex PCR; TCRdb lists only in-frame clones, some missing. The sample includes 240,000 or so clones, around 86% of them seen just once. Sequenced: peripheral blood. The receptor source for this set is a woman aged 65 to 85 with active or convalescent COVID-19. Each CDR3 is given with its conserved first and last residue. D genes are given only for firm matches. The listing skips clone size in some rows; elsewhere it reads once, few, many or a size class.

TRBV6-5	TRBJ2-4	-	13	TRBD2	TGTGCCAGCAGCCCGGGGGGGTCGAACATTCAGTACTTC	CASSPGGSNIQYF
TRBV7-7	TRBJ2-2	-	14	-	TGTGCCAGCAGCTTAGACCCGGGAGTCGGGGAGCTGTTTTTT	CASSLDPGVGELFF
TRBV19	TRBJ1-4	-	16	TRBD1	TGTGCCAGTATAGGGACAGGGGGCAGAACTAATGAAAAACTGTTTTTT	CASIGTGGRTNEKLFF
TRBV25-1	TRBJ1-5	-	17	-	TGTGCCAGCAGTGAAGGGGGAGGGACCAGGGAGAATCAGCCCCAGCATTTT	CASSEGGGTRENQPQHF
TRBV9	TRBJ2-7	few	15	TRBD1	TGTGCCAGCAGCGTTGGACAGGGCGGCACCTACGAGCAGTACTTC	CASSVGQGGTYEQYF
TRBV5-1	TRBJ1-2	-	14	-	TGCGCCAGCCGCCCTATCGCCGCGGACTATGGCTACACCTTC	CASRPIAADYGYTF
TRBV6-4	TRBJ2-3	-	15	-	TGTGCCAGCAGTGAAAGTGACAGGAGCACAGATACGCAGTATTTT	CASSESDRSTDTQYF
TRBV12-3/TRBV12-4	TRBJ1-1	-	13	TRBD1	TGTGCCAGCGTTATTCAGGGGGTTAGTTCGGCTTTCTTT	CASVIQGVSSAFF
TRBV14	TRBJ1-5	-	15	TRBD1	TGTGCCAGCAGCCAGCCCCGGGACAGGGTGAGGCCCCAGCATTTT	CASSQPRDRVRPQHF
TRBV9	TRBJ2-3	-	17	TRBD2	TGTGCCAGCAGCCCATCACCTCTCGGGGGGGGCACAGATACGCAGTATTTT	CASSPSPLGGGTDTQYF
TRBV3-1/TRBV3-2	TRBJ1-2	-	11	-	TGTGCCAGCAGCCTCGGAGGTGGCTACACCTTC	CASSLGGGYTF
TRBV19	TRBJ2-7	once	14	TRBD2	TGTGCCAGTGGAACCGGGACTAGCGGATACGAGCAGTACTTC	CASGTGTSGYEQYF
TRBV6-6	TRBJ1-2	few	13	-	TGTGCCAGCAGCCTCGAAGGGGACTATGGCTACACCTTC	CASSLEGDYGYTF
TRBV9	TRBJ1-2	-	13	-	TGTGCCAGCAGCCCGGGTCCCGTCTATGGCTACACCTTC	CASSPGPVYGYTF
TRBV19	TRBJ1-5	-	17	TRBD1	TGTGCCAGTAGTATAAAGGGACAGGAAACTAGCAATCAGCCCCAGCATTTT	CASSIKGQETSNQPQHF
TRBV5-1	TRBJ1-1	-	12	TRBD1	TGCGCCAGCAGGGGCGAGGGGGCTCATGCTTTCTTT	CASRGEGAHAFF
TRBV4-3	TRBJ2-3	once	13	-	TGCGCCAGCAGCCCCCGGGTAACAGATACGCAGTATTTT	CASSPRVTDTQYF
TRBV4-2	TRBJ2-7	-	17	TRBD2	TGTGCCAGCAGCCCTTGGACTAGCGGGGGACTTTCCTACGAGCAGTACTTC	CASSPWTSGGLSYEQYF
TRBV5-6	TRBJ1-1	-	13	-	TGTGCCAGCAGCTTGAGGACACCGTCAGAAGCTTTCTTT	CASSLRTPSEAFF
TRBV6-4	TRBJ2-1	-	14	TRBD1	TGTGCCAGCAGTGGCGATCCCGGGACAGGGGAGCAGTTCTTC	CASSGDPGTGEQFF
TRBV7-3	TRBJ2-1	-	15	TRBD2	TGTGCCAGCAGCTTCCCGGGACTAGCGGGGAATGAGCAGTTCTTC	CASSFPGLAGNEQFF
TRBV12-3/TRBV12-4	TRBJ1-1	-	13	TRBD1	TGTGCCAGCAGTTTCCAGGGGGGAACTGAAGCTTTCTTT	CASSFQGGTEAFF
TRBV3-1/TRBV3-2	TRBJ2-5	few	14	-	TGTGCCAGCAGCCAAGAGGAGGTGGTGATTACCCAGTACTTC	CASSQEEVVITQYF
TRBV2	TRBJ2-2	-	13	TRBD2	TGTGCCTCCCGGGGACTAGTGCCCGGGGAGCTGTTTTTT	CASRGLVPGELFF
TRBV5-6	TRBJ2-5	-	16	TRBD1	TGTGCCAGCAGCTGGCCGGGACAGCCTTTTCGGGAGACCCAGTACTTC	CASSWPGQPFRETQYF
TRBV3-1/TRBV3-2	TRBJ2-3	-	14	-	TGTGCCAGCAGCCTAGGGCAGGGATCAGATACGCAGTATTTT	CASSLGQGSDTQYF
TRBV24-1	TRBJ2-1	few	12	-	TGTGCCACCGGGCAGGGTAACTATGAGCAGTTCTTC	CATGQGNYEQFF
TRBV7-9	TRBJ1-2	-	14	TRBD1	TGTGCCAGCAGCCCCGACAGGGGAGTAGGGGGCTACACCTTC	CASSPDRGVGGYTF
TRBV6-6	TRBJ2-2	-	16	TRBD1	TGTGCCAGCAGTTACGGTACAGGGGTCAACACCGGGGAGCTGTTTTTT	CASSYGTGVNTGELFF
TRBV7-3	TRBJ2-2	-	16	-	TGTGCCAGCAGCTTAAAACAGGGAGCGAACACCGGGGAGCTGTTTTTT	CASSLKQGANTGELFF
TRBV7-9	TRBJ2-1	-	15	-	TGTGCCAGCACCACCGCGGGCACCGCCTACAATGAGCAGTTCTTC	CASTTAGTAYNEQFF
TRBV7-8	TRBJ1-6	-	16	TRBD1	TGTGCCAGCAGCTCAGGGGGATGGGGTGACAATTCACCCCTCCACTTT	CASSSGGWGDNSPLHF
TRBV3-1/TRBV3-2	TRBJ2-5	-	16	-	TGTGCCAGCAGCCGCGGGGAGGGGGAGAGAGAAGAGACCCAGTACTTC	CASSRGEGEREETQYF
TRBV11-2	TRBJ1-6	-	14	-	TGTGCCAGCGTACGATTAGCAAAAGATTCACCCCTCCACTTT	CASVRLAKDSPLHF
TRBV12-2	TRBJ2-7	few	10	-	TGTGCAAGCCCCTCGGGCGAGCAGTACTTC	CASPSGEQYF
TRBV27	TRBJ2-3	-	13	TRBD1	TGTGCCGTCGGGACAGGGGTGAAAGATACGCAGTATTTT	CAVGTGVKDTQYF
TRBV19	TRBJ1-2	once	14	-	TGTGCCAGTAGTATCCGACAGAATAACTATGGCTACACCTTC	CASSIRQNNYGYTF
TRBV7-8	TRBJ1-6	-	18	TRBD1	TGTGCCAGCAGACCCGGGACAGGAGTATCGGGCTATAATTCACCCCTCCACTTT	CASRPGTGVSGYNSPLHF
TRBV24-1	TRBJ1-1	-	11	-	TGTGCCACCAGTGGAGGGTCTGAAGCTTTCTTT	CATSGGSEAFF
TRBV19	TRBJ1-2	-	15	-	TGTGCCAGTTTTGAACGACGAGGGCCGAACTATGGCTACACCTTC	CASFERRGPNYGYTF